A single sample gave rise to the 4 T cell receptor beta chains below, sequenced in a study of OX40 agonist ivuxolimab in advanced cancers. The data were produced by immunoSEQ multiplex PCR, yet TCRdb's version contains in-frame clones alone and is incomplete. The sample has around 40,000 clones, approximately 80% seen once. The source material was CD4+ or CD8+ T cells sorted from blood, sampled in a trial of the OX40 agonist ivuxolimab. The source is an adult with an advanced solid tumor such as melanoma, head and neck, liver or kidney cancer.

The CDR3 loop is CAWSVPSRGQGDTQYF. CDR3 DNA sequence: TGTGCCTGGAGTGTACCCAGTCGGGGACAAGGAGATACGCAGTATTTT. This sequence joins TRBV30 and TRBJ2-3; tentatively, D is TRBD1 (6 bases). V lost 0 bases and J 5 bases, leaving 18 bases between the germline ends. CDR3 size: 16 residues. In germline, CDR1 is GTSNPN, CDR2 SVGIG (reference sequence).

This chain connects TRBV19 to TRBJ2-1; D is undetermined. This CDR3 is built from 12 residues. The ends were cut back, 7 bases at V and 9 bases at J, with 13 bases in the middle. Germline V CDR1 and CDR2: LNHDA, SQIVND (reference sequence). The CDR3 region is CASKFGLSEQFF. The CDR3 DNA reads as TGTGCCAGTAAATTTGGCCTATCTGAGCAGTTCTTC.

The chain has TRBV11-2 and TRBJ1-2, with 10 bases aligning to TRBD1. The CDR3 has 17 amino acids. Germline V lookup: CDR1 SGHAT, CDR2 FQNNGV. The V and J ends lost 4 bases and 3 bases, in that order; junction bases with no gene match: 11. The CDR3: CASSSIFRDRGHYGYTF. CDR3 sequence (DNA): TGTGCCAGCAGCTCCATTTTCCGGGACAGGGGACACTATGGCTACACCTTC.

This chain uses TRBV10-3 with TRBJ2-7; 9 bases agree with TRBD2. V shed 8 bases, J shed 3 bases, and the junction held 8 bases outside the gene matches. The CDR3 has 14 residues. Germline lookup yields CDR1 ENHRY and CDR2 SYGVKD. As DNA, the CDR3 is TGTGCCATCGGATTAGCGGGAGATTTCTACGAGCAGTACTTC. This translates into CAIGLAGDFYEQYF.